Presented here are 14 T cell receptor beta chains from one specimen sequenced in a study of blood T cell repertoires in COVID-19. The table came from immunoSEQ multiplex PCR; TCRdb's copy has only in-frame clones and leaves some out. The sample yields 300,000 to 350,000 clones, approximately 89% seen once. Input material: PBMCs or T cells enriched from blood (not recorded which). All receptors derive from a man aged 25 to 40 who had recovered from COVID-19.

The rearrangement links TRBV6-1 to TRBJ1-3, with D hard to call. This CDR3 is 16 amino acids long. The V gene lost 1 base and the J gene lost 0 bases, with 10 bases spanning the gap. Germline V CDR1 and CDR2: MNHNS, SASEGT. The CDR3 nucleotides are TGTGCCAGCAGTGAAGGGCAGTTGTACTCTGGAAACACCATATATTTT. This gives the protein CASSEGQLYSGNTIYF.

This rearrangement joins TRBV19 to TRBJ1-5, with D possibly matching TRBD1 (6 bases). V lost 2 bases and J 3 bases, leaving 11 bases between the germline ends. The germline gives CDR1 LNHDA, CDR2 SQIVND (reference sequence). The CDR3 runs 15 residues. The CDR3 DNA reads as TGTGCCAGTAGTATAAGGGCAGGGGACAATCAGCCCCAGCATTTT. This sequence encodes CASSIRAGDNQPQHF.

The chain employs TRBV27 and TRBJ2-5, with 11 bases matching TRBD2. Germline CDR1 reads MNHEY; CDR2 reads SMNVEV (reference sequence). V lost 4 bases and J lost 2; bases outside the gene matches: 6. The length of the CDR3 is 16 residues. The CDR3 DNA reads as TGTGCCAGCAGTTCGCTAATAGCGGGGGGGCAAGAGACCCAGTACTTC. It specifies CASSSLIAGGQETQYF.

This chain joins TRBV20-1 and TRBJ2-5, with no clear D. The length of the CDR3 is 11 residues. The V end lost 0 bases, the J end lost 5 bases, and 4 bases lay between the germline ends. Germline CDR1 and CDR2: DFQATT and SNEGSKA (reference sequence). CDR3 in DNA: TGCAGTGCTAGAGATTATGAGACCCAGTACTTC. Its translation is CSARDYETQYF.

In DNA, the CDR3 is TGTGCCAGCAGCGTAGAGGGACAGGGGAACACTGAAGCTTTCTTT. It codes for CASSVEGQGNTEAFF. The chain is built from TRBV9 and TRBJ1-1, with 9 nucleotides matching TRBD1. The germline CDR1 and CDR2 sequences are SGDLS and YYNGEE. V lost 0 bases to trimming and J lost 1 base; unmatched junction nucleotides: 1. The CDR3 sequence is 15 residues long.

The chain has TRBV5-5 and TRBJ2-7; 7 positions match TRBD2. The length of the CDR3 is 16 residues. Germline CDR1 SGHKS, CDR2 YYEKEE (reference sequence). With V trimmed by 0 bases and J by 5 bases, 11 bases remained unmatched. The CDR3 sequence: CASSLDLLGGLNEQYF. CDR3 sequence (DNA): TGTGCCAGCAGCTTGGATTTGCTGGGAGGGTTAAACGAGCAGTACTTC. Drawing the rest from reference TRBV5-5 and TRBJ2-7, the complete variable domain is DAGVTQSPTHLIKTRGQQVTLRCSPISGHKSVSWYQQVLGQGPQFIFQYYEKEERGRGNFPDRFSARQFPNYSSELNVNALLLGDSALYLCASSLDLLGGLNEQYFGPGTRLTVT.

The CDR3 is CASRTRGQETQYF. In DNA form, the CDR3 reads TGTGCCAGTAGGACGAGGGGGCAAGAGACCCAGTACTTC. The rearrangement links TRBV19 to TRBJ2-5, with a tentative D call TRBD1 (6 bases). Per germline, CDR1 LNHDA and CDR2 SQIVND (reference sequence). V was cut by 6 bases and J by 2 bases, with 10 bases left in between. The CDR3 is 13 residues long.

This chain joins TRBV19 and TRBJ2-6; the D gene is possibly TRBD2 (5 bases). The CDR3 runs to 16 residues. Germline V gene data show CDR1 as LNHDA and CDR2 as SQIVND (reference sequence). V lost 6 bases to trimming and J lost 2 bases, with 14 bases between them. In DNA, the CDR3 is TGTGCCAGTAGCACGAGCCCGAGGGCTGGGGCCAACGTCCTGACTTTC. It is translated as CASSTSPRAGANVLTF.

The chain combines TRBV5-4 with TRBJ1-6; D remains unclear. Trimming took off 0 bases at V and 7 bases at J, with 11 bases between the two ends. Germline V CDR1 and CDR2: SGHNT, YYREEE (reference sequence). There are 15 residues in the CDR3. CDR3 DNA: TGTGCCAGCAGCTTGGCCCACAGCGGGAATTCACCCCTCCACTTT. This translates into CASSLAHSGNSPLHF. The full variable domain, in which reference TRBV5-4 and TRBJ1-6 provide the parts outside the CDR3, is ETGVTQSPTHLIKTRGQQVTLRCSSQSGHNTVSWYQQALGQGPQFIFQYYREEENGRGNFPPRFSGLQFPNYSSELNVNALELDDSALYLCASSLAHSGNSPLHFGNGTRLTVT.

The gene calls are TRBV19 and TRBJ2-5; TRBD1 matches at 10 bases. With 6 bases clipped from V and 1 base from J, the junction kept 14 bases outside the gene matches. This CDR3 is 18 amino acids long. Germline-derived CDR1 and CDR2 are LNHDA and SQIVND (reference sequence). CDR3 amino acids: CASRPQGTGAYFQETQYF. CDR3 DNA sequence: TGTGCCAGTAGACCTCAAGGGACAGGGGCCTACTTCCAAGAGACCCAGTACTTC.

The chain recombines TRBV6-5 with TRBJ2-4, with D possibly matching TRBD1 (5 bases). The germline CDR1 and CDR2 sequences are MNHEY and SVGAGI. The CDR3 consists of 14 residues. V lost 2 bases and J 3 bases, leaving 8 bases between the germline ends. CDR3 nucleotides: TGTGCCAGCAGTTACCGACAGCACAAAAACATTCAGTACTTC. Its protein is CASSYRQHKNIQYF.

For the CDR3, the DNA is TGTGCCAGCAGCCCCGACAGGAACACCGGGGAGCTGTTTTTT. Translated: CASSPDRNTGELFF. This sequence joins TRBV7-9 and TRBJ2-2; tentative D call: TRBD1 (5 bases). CDR1 SEHNR and CDR2 FQNEAQ come from the germline V gene (reference sequence). The CDR3 is made up of 14 amino acids. Trimming shortened V by 5 bases and J by 1 base, and 8 bases separated the two germline ends.

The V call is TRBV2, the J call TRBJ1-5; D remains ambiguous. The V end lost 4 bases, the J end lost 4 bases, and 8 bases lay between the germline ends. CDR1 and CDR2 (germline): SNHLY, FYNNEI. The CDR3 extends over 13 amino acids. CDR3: CASSVLANQPQHF. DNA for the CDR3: TGTGCCAGCAGTGTCTTAGCGAATCAGCCCCAGCATTTT.

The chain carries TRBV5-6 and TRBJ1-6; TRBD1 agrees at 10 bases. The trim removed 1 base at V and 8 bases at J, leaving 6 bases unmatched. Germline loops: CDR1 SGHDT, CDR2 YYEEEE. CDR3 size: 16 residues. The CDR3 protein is CASSLRRDRGDSPLHF. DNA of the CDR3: TGTGCCAGCAGCTTGAGACGGGACAGGGGAGATTCACCCCTCCACTTT.